This T cell receptor (beta chain) was captured in a study of OX40 agonist ivuxolimab in advanced cancers. The study's findings and limits: Clones of CD4+ and CD8+ blood T cells grew by week 6 at doses of 0.1 to 3.0 mg/kg.

The V and J ends lost 3 bases and 5 bases respectively, with 7 bases between them. Germline V CDR1 and CDR2: SGHTA, FQGNSA. There are 12 residues in the CDR3. About this clone itself: What it recognizes is unknown.

Sequencing was performed with immunoSEQ multiplex PCR; in TCRdb, only in-frame clones are kept and a portion is missing. The sample has tens of thousands of clones; approximately 84% are singletons. Sequences were derived from CD4+ or CD8+ T cells sorted from blood, sampled in a trial of the OX40 agonist ivuxolimab. This receptor was taken from an adult with an advanced solid tumor such as melanoma, head and neck, liver or kidney cancer. The rearrangement links TRBV7-2 to TRBJ2-5; the D gene is possibly TRBD1 (6 bases). CDR3 region: CASSLRGETQYF. Here the CDR3 DNA reads TGTGCCAGCAGCTTGAGGGGGGAGACCCAGTACTTC.